This passage covers 13 T cell receptor beta chains from one sample sequenced in a study of T cells in tumors after PD-1 blockade. This table comes from immunoSEQ multiplex PCR, and its TCRdb copy is limited to in-frame clones, with some not included. The sample has fewer than 15,000 clones; 55% to 80% are singletons. The sequencing here drew on tumor tissue, taken before anti-PD-1 treatment. These receptors all stem from a human donor with cutaneous squamous cell carcinoma.

The chain has TRBV6-4 and TRBJ1-2, with D hard to call. V lost 4 bases and J lost 0, with 3 bases in between. The CDR3 length is 12 residues. Germline V lookup: CDR1 MRHNA, CDR2 SNTAGT. CDR3 coding DNA: TGTGCCAGCAGTGCCACTAACTATGGCTACACCTTC. It encodes CASSATNYGYTF.

The genes are TRBV18 and TRBJ1-6; 9 positions match TRBD1. This CDR3 is 13 amino acids long. The J segment lost 6 bases and the V segment lost 6 bases, leaving 0 bases of the junction unmatched. Germline CDR1 KGHSH, CDR2 LQKENI. The CDR3, as DNA: TGTGCCAGCTCGACAGGGGGTAATTCACCCCTCCACTTT. Translation gives CASSTGGNSPLHF.

By share, this clone ranks as medium-sized (0.01 to 0.1%). J is TRBJ1-1 and V is TRBV28; tentative D call: TRBD1 (5 bases). This CDR3 is built from 14 residues. CDR1 is MDHEN, CDR2 SYDVKM, per germline. V was trimmed by 2 bases and J by 6 bases, leaving 13 bases between them. The CDR3 here is CASSLAGRTPEAFF. The DNA of the CDR3 is TGTGCCAGCAGTTTAGCAGGGCGGACCCCTGAAGCTTTCTTT. The full variable domain, rest sourced from reference TRBV28 and TRBJ1-1, is DVKVTQSSRYLVKRTGEKVFLECVQDMDHENMFWYRQDPGLGLRLIYFSYDVKMKEKGDIPEGYSVSREKKERFSLILESASTNQTSMYLCASSLAGRTPEAFFGQGTRLTVV.

This clone has a handful of counts. J is TRBJ2-2 and V is TRBV11-2; D is uncertain. The germline V gene has CDR1 SGHAT and CDR2 FQNNGV. The CDR3 covers 14 residues. V lost 5 bases and J lost 0, with 7 bases in between. The CDR3 DNA follows: TGTGCCAGCAGCCCCATACCGAACACCGGGGAGCTGTTTTTT. It translates to CASSPIPNTGELFF.

The chain uses TRBV11-2 and TRBJ1-5; no clear D. The germline V gene has CDR1 SGHAT and CDR2 FQNNGV. This CDR3 has 14 residues. Trimming cost V 5 bases and J 0 bases, with 8 bases left between them. CDR3 loop: CASSPHSSNQPQHF. The DNA of the CDR3 is TGTGCCAGCAGCCCGCACAGTAGCAATCAGCCCCAGCATTTT.

This chain joins TRBV29-1 and TRBJ1-1, with no clear D. V was cut by 5 bases and J by 5 bases, with 6 bases left in between. The CDR3 has 10 amino acids. CDR1 and CDR2 from the germline V gene are SQVTM and ANQGSEA. CDR3 residues: CSVWGTEAFF. The CDR3 DNA sequence: TGCAGCGTTTGGGGAACTGAAGCTTTCTTT. Full variable domain (remainder filled in from reference TRBV29-1 and TRBJ1-1): SAVISQKPSRDICQRGTSLTIQCQVDSQVTMMFWYRQQPGQSLTLIATANQGSEATYESGFVIDKFPISRPNLTFSTLTVSNMSPEDSSIYLCSVWGTEAFFGQGTRLTVV.

This chain connects TRBV7-2 to TRBJ2-7, with 11 bases lining up with TRBD1. CDR1 and CDR2 (germline): SGHTA, FQGNSA. Trimming removed 5 bases from V and 7 bases from J; junction bases left unmatched: 19. This CDR3 spans 18 amino acids. The CDR3 protein is CASSPDRAGTGGWGEQYF. As DNA, the CDR3 is TGTGCCAGCAGCCCCGATCGAGCCGGGACAGGGGGTTGGGGGGAGCAGTACTTC.

For the CDR3, the DNA is TGTGCCAGTAGACCTACCGGGTTAGATACGCAGTATTTT. Its protein is CASRPTGLDTQYF. This rearrangement joins TRBV19 to TRBJ2-3; no reliable D call. CDR1 and CDR2 (germline): LNHDA, SQIVND (reference sequence). The CDR3 extends over 13 amino acids. Trimming stripped 6 bases from V and 5 bases from J, with 12 bases between. Combining the CDR3 with reference TRBV19 and TRBJ2-3 gives the whole variable domain DGGITQSPKYLFRKEGQNVTLSCEQNLNHDAMYWYRQDPGQGLRLIYYSQIVNDFQKGDIAEGYSVSREKKESFPLTVTSAQKNPTAFYLCASRPTGLDTQYFGPGTRLTVL.

This clone was detected a few times. The chain carries TRBV9 and TRBJ2-2; D possibly corresponds to TRBD1 (5 bases). Between the trimmed V and J ends, which lost 8 bases and 6 bases, there was a span of 17 bases. CDR1 SGDLS and CDR2 YYNGEE come from the germline V gene. This CDR3 has 14 residues. The CDR3 protein is CASGTPGYSGELFF. CDR3 sequence (DNA): TGTGCCAGTGGAACACCAGGGTATTCCGGGGAGCTGTTTTTT.

This clone is categorized as medium-sized (0.01 to 0.1%). The V and J genes are TRBV10-3 and TRBJ2-3; TRBD2 matches at 9 bases. This CDR3 has 14 amino acids. V lost 4 bases and J lost 5; bases outside the gene matches: 4. Germline V CDR1 and CDR2: ENHRY, SYGVKD. CDR3 in amino acids: CAISGLAGEDTQYF. The CDR3, as DNA: TGTGCCATCAGTGGGTTAGCGGGAGAAGATACGCAGTATTTT.

This sequence joins TRBV19 and TRBJ2-6, with a tentative D call TRBD2 (5 bases). There are 17 residues in the CDR3. Trimming cost V 3 bases and J 0 bases, with 12 bases left between them. Germline CDR1 reads LNHDA; CDR2 reads SQIVND (reference sequence). CDR3 nucleotides: TGTGCCAGTAGTATTGGAGCGGTAAACTCTGGGGCCAACGTCCTGACTTTC. Translation: CASSIGAVNSGANVLTF.

This clone was seen a few times. The chain links TRBV3-1 (or the pseudogene TRBV3-2) to TRBJ1-2, with a tentative D call TRBD1 (5 bases). V dropped 1 base and J dropped 4 bases, with 16 bases sitting between them. Germline values: CDR1 LGHDT, CDR2 YNNKEL (reference sequence). This CDR3 spans 16 amino acids. For the CDR3, the DNA is TGTGCCAGCAGCCAAGTCTCCGCGCCGACAGCCTATGGCTACACCTTC. Its protein product is CASSQVSAPTAYGYTF.

The chain carries TRBV28 and TRBJ1-2; 8 positions match TRBD1. CDR3 length equals 13 residues. V was clipped by 6 bases and J by 7 bases; unmatched bases: 7. The germline V gene encodes CDR1 MDHEN and CDR2 SYDVKM. The DNA for the CDR3 is TGTGCCAGCAGGCCAGGGGGCTATCGTGGCTACACCTTC. Protein sequence: CASRPGGYRGYTF.